This entry features one TCR beta chain sequence. Antigen specificity is unknown. This record comes from a study of blood T cells in healthy people across ages. The CDR3 is made up of 14 amino acids. Per germline, CDR1 MNHEY and CDR2 SMNVEV (reference sequence). Trimming at V came to 5 bases and at J to 4 bases, leaving 8 bases not matched to a gene. Study-wide results and limits: Aged donors had fewer naive CD4+ cells and lower diversity than long-lived donors.

Approximately 9.1 milliliters was the volume of peripheral blood drawn from each donor. Extraction of total RNA produced a minimum of 5 micrograms from each sample. The use of a sample-barcoded 5' primer and a J-beta primer mix characterized a second PCR of about 7 to 12 cycles. TCRdb fed the 5' RACE reads into MiXCR, producing one record per CDR3 protein. The repertoire holds about 780,000 distinct CDR3 sequences, with approximately 65% as singletons. This clonotype was sampled from a man aged 25 to 40 in good health. V gene TRBV27 combines with J gene TRBJ2-7; TRBD1 aligns across 7 bases. What was sequenced was blood. CDR3 region: CASSLRDRDYEQYF. CDR3 DNA sequence: TGTGCCAGCAGTCTACGGGACAGAGATTACGAGCAGTACTTC.